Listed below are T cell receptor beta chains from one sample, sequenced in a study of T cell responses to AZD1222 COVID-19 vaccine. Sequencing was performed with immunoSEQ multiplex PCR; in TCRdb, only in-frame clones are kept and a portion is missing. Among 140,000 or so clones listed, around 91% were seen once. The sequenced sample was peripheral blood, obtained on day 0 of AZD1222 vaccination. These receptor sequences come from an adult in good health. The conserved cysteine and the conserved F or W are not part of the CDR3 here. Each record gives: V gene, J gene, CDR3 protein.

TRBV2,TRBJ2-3,ASSDWASGDADTQY
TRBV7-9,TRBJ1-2,ASSLGGFYGYT
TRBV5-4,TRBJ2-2,ASRPYGVVSGELF
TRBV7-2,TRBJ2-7,ASSLGAGANYEQY
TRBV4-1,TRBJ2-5,ASSQGLAGGWETQY
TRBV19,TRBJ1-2,ASRLSPDYGYT
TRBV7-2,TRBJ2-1,ASSPRLGQQGNEQF
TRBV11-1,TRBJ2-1,ASSLVLAGAYNEQF
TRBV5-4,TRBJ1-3,ASSLAGGWSGNTIY
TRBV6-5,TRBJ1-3,ASSYSVNSGNTIY
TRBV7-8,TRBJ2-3,ASSFGGGLADTQY
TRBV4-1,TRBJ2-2,ASSQERDSGELF
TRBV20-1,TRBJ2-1,SGGFYNEQF
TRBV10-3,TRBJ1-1,AISETEMNTEAF
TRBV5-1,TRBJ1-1,ASSFGTGNTEAF
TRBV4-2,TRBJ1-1,ASSQDRAGMNTEAF
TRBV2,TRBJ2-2,AGIVENTGELF
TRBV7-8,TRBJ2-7,ASRTPLAGGSLLGEQY
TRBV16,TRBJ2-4,ASSLTGVVKNIQY
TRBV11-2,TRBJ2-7,ASSGGQAHHEQY
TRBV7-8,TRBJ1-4,ASSLARPVVETNEKLF
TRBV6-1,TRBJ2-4,ASSEVLGLAGVINIQY
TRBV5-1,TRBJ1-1,ASSLDMNTEAF
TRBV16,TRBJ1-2,ATISGANYGYT
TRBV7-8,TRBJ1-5,ASSLASGGNQPQH
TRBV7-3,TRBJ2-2,ASSPENTGELF
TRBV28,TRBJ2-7,ASSPDPSYEQY
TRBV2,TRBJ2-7,ASSEGRKGVYEQY
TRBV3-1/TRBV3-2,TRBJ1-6,ASSHRQGVSPLH